This TCR beta chain was found in a study of blood T cell repertoires in COVID-19. Across the study: Sample material is recorded as cDNA or gDNA derived from T cells, B-cell-depleted T cells, or PBMCs.

This clone was detected only once. The V end lost 0 bases, the J end lost 7 bases, and 13 bases lay between the germline ends. The CDR3 has 15 amino acids. The V gene's germline CDR1 is MNHNY and CDR2 SVGAGI (reference sequence). As originally analysed: Amplified reference gene primers provided the basis for estimating nucleated cell counts. TCRdb's table, derived via immunoSEQ multiplex PCR, lists solely in-frame clones and lacks some. Clonal size and the V and J genes are those of that table, whereas D and trimming came from the DNA. The sample consists of approximately 160,000 clones, less than 90% of them appearing once.

The source material was peripheral blood. The TCR was taken from a man in his late teens or twenties with active or convalescent COVID-19. V usage is TRBV6-6 and J usage is TRBJ1-3; D is perhaps TRBD1 (5 bases). In DNA, the CDR3 is TGTGCCAGCAGTTACTCAGGGGAATCGGATAACACCATATATTTT. Encoded protein: CASSYSGESDNTIYF.